This T cell receptor (beta chain) was documented in a study of OX40 agonist ivuxolimab in advanced cancers. Study in general: Three individuals attained partial responses, comprising one hepatocellular carcinoma case and two cutaneous melanoma cases. Study observations and caveats: CD4+ T cells averaged fewer expanded clones than CD8+ T cells. There were also nonresponders showing low normalized T-cell clonal expansion.

The data were produced by immunoSEQ multiplex PCR, yet TCRdb's version contains in-frame clones alone and is incomplete. The table has 100,000 to 150,000 clones, just under 95% seen once; the top ten hold 0.7% to 0.9%. Cycle 7 day 1, cycle 4 day 1, and baseline were the timepoints at which blood was sampled. Worth noting for this clone: The antigen is not known.

The source material was CD4+ or CD8+ T cells sorted from blood, sampled in a trial of the OX40 agonist ivuxolimab. The receptor comes from an adult with an advanced solid tumor such as melanoma, head and neck, liver or kidney cancer.

The CDR3 DNA reads as TGTGCCTGGAGTGTCGACCGAGGCACCGGGGAGCTGTTTTTT. It is translated as CAWSVDRGTGELFF. The chain is built from TRBV30 and TRBJ2-2; D is unresolved. The CDR3 has 14 amino acids. Germline values: CDR1 GTSNPN, CDR2 SVGIG (reference sequence). Trimming shortened V by 0 bases and J by 4 bases, and 9 bases separated the two germline ends.